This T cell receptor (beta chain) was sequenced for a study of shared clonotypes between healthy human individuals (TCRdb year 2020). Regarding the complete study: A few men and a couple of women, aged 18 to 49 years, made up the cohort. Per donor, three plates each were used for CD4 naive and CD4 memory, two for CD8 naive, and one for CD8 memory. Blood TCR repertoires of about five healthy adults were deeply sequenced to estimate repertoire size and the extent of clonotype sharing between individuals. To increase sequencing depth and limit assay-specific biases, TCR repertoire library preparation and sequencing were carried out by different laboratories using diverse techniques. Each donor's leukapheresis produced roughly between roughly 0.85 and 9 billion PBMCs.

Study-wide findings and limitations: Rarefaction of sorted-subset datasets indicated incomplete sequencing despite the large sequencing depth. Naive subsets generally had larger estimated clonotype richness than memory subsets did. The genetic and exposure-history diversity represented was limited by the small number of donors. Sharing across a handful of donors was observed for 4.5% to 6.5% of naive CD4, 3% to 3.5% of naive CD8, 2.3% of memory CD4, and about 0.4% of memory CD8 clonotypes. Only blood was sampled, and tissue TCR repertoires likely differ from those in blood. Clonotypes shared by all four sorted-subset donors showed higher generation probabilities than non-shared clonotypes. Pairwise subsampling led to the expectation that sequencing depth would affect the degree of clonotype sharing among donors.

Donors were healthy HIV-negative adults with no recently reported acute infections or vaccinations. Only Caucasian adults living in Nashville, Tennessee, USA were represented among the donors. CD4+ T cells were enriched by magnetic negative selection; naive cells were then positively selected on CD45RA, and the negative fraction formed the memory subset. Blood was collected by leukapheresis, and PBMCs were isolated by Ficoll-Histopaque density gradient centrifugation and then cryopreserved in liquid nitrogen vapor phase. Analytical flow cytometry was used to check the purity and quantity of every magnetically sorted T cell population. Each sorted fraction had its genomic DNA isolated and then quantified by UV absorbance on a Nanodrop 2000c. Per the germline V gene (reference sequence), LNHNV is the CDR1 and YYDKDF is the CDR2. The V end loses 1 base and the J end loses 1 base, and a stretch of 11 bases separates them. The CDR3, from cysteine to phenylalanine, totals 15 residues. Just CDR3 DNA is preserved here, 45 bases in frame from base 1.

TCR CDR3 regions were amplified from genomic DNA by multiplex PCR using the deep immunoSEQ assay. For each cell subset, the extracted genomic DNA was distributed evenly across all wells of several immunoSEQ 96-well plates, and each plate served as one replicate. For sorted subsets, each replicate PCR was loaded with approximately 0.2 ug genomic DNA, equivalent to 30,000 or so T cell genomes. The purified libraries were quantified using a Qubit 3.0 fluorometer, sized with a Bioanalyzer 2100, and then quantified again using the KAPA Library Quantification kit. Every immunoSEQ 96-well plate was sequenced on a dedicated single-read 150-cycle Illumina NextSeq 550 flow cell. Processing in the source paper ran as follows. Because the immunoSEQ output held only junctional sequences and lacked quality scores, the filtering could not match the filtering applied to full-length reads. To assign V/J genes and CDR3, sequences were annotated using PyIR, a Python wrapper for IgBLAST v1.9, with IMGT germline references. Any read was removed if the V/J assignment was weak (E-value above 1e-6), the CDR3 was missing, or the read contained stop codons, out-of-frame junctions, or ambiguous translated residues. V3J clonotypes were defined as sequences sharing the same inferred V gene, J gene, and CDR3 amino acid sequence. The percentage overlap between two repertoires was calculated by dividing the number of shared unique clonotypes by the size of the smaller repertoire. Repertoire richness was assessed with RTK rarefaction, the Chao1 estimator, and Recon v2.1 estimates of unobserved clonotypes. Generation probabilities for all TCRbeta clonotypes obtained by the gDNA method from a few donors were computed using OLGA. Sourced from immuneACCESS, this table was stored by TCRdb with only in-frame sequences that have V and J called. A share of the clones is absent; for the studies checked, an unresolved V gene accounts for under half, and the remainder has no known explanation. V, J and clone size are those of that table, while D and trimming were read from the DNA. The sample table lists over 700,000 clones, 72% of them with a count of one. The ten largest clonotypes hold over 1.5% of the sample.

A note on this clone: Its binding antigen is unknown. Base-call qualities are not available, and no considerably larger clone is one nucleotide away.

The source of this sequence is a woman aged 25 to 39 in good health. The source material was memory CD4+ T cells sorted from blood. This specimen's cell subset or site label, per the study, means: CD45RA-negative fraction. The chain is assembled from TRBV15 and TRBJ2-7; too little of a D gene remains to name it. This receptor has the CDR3 CATSRGASRSYEQYF. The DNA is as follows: TGTGCCACCAGCAGAGGAGCCAGTCGGTCCTACGAGCAGTACTTC.